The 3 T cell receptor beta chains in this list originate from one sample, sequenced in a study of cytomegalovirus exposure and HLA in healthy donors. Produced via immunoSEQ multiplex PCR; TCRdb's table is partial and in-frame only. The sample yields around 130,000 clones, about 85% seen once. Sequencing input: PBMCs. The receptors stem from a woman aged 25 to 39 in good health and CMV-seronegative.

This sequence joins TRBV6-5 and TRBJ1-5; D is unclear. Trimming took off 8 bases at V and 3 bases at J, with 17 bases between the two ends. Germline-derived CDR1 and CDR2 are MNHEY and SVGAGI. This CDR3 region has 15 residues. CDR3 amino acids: CASSAVGEANQPQHF. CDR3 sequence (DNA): TGTGCCAGCTCCGCCGTCGGGGAGGCCAATCAGCCCCAGCATTTT.

This chain's CDR3 is CASSLPGQGAEQYF. Here the CDR3 DNA reads TGTGCCAGCAGTTTACCGGGACAGGGGGCCGAGCAGTACTTC. The rearrangement uses TRBV6-6 and TRBJ2-7; TRBD1 aligns across 12 bases. Germline V gene data show CDR1 as MNHNY and CDR2 as SVGAGI (reference sequence). This CDR3 spans 14 amino acids. J was trimmed by 6 bases and V by 4 bases; bases with no gene match: 4.

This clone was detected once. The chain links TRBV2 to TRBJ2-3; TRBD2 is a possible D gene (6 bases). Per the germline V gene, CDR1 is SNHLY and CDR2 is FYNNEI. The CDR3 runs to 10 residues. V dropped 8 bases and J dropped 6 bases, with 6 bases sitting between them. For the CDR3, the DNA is TGTGCCAGCGGGAGGGATACGCAGTATTTT. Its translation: CASGRDTQYF.